This T cell receptor (beta chain) was profiled in a study of T cell repertoires in ileal Crohn's disease. Before sorting, lamina propria lymphocytes were separated from surgical specimens by density gradient. Produced via immunoSEQ multiplex PCR; TCRdb's table is partial and in-frame only. Among approximately 200 clones listed, roughly 99% were seen once. The CDR3 extends over 20 amino acids. J lost 0 bases, V lost 2 bases, and 16 bases had no gene match. Germline CDR1 and CDR2: MGHRA and YSYEKL. Specimen: CD4+ T cells sorted from the ileum. This chain connects TRBV4-1 to TRBJ1-5; 7 nucleotides line up with TRBD1. This clonotype was sampled from an adult with Crohn's disease. CDR3 loop: CASSQRVEGALGYSNQPQHF. In DNA, the CDR3 is TGCGCCAGCAGCCAAAGAGTTGAGGGGGCGCTGGGTTATAGCAATCAGCCCCAGCATTTT.